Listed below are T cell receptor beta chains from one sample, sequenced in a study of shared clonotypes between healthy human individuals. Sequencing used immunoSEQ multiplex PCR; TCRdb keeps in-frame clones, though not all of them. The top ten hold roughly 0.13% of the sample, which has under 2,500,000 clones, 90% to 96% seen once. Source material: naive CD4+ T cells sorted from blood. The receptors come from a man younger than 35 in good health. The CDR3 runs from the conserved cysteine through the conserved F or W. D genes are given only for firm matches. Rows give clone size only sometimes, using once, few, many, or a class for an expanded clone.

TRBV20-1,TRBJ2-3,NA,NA,CSADLGDTQYF,TGCAGTGCTGATCTAGGGGATACGCAGTATTTT
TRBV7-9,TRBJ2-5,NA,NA,CASSLLGQQETQYF,TGTGCCAGCAGCTTGCTAGGGCAACAAGAGACCCAGTACTTC
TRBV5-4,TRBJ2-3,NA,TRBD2,CASSLGLAGDTQYF,TGTGCCAGCAGCTTGGGACTAGCGGGGGATACGCAGTATTTT
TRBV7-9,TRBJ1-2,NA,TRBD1,CASSLGRGPYGYTF,TGTGCCAGCAGCTTAGGGAGGGGGCCCTATGGCTACACCTTC
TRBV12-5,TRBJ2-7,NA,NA,CASGRDTELTNYF,TGTGCTAGTGGACGGGACACGGAGCTAACGAATTACTTC
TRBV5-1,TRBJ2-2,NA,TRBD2,CASSLPRLDSGLAGAITGELFF,TGCGCCAGCAGCTTGCCCCGACTCGACTCGGGACTAGCGGGAGCCATCACCGGGGAGCTGTTTTTT
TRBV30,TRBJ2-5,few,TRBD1,CAWTGTGGKETQYF,TGTGCCTGGACCGGGACAGGGGGGAAAGAGACCCAGTACTTC
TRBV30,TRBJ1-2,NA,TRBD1,CAWGTGSVTGYTF,TGTGCCTGGGGGACAGGGTCCGTAACGGGCTACACCTTC
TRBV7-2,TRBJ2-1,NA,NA,CASSLEGARGNEQFF,TGTGCCAGCAGCTTAGAGGGCGCAAGGGGAAATGAGCAGTTCTTC
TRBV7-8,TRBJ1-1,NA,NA,CASSIQGVNTEAFF,TGTGCCAGCAGCATACAGGGTGTGAACACTGAAGCTTTCTTT
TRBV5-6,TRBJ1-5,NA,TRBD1,CASSLFLDRGNQPQHF,TGTGCCAGCAGCCTCTTCTTGGACAGGGGCAATCAGCCCCAGCATTTT
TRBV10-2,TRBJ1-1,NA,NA,CASIKMTGEGETEAFF,TGCGCCAGCATCAAGATGACAGGTGAGGGGGAGACTGAAGCTTTCTTT
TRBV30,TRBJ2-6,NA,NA,CAWSVPWGDPRSGANVLTF,TGTGCCTGGAGTGTGCCGTGGGGGGACCCCCGCTCTGGGGCCAACGTCCTGACTTTC
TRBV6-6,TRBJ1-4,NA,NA,CASSLGILGNEKLFF,TGTGCCAGCAGTTTAGGAATCCTGGGGAATGAAAAACTGTTTTTT
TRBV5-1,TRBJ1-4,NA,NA,CASSAQDSPNEKLFF,TGCGCCAGCAGCGCTCAGGACAGCCCTAATGAAAAACTGTTTTTT
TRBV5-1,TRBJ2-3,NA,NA,CASSPIDRGTDTQYF,TGCGCCAGCAGCCCTATTGACAGAGGCACAGATACGCAGTATTTT
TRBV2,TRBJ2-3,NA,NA,CASTGDTQYF,TGTGCCAGCACGGGGGATACGCAGTATTTT
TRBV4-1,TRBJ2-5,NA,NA,CASSQEPLTTQETQYF,TGCGCCAGCAGCCAAGAGCCTCTCACTACCCAAGAGACCCAGTACTTC
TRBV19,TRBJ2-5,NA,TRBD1,CASSQTGKETQYF,TGTGCCAGTAGCCAGACAGGGAAGGAGACCCAGTACTTC
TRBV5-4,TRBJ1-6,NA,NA,CASSQDRYNSPLHF,TGTGCCAGCAGCCAGGATCGCTATAATTCACCCCTCCACTTT
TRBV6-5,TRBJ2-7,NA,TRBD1,CASSYSGQGLGQYF,TGTGCCAGCAGTTACTCGGGACAGGGTCTGGGGCAGTACTTC
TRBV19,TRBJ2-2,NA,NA,CASSIGRATRTGELFF,TGTGCCAGTAGTATAGGACGAGCCACAAGGACCGGGGAGCTGTTTTTT
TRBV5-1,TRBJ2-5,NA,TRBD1,CASSLALRDRGQETQYF,TGCGCCAGCAGCTTGGCCCTCCGGGACAGGGGACAAGAGACCCAGTACTTC
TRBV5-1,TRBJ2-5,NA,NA,CASSLSSGLGTSQETQYF,TGCGCCAGCAGCTTGTCTTCAGGGCTCGGGACTTCGCAAGAGACCCAGTACTTC
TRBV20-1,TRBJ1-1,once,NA,CSPGGTEAFF,TGCAGTCCTGGGGGGACTGAAGCTTTCTTT
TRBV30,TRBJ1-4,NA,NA,CAWTQATLREKLFF,TGTGCCTGGACCCAGGCCACCCTGAGGGAAAAACTGTTTTTT
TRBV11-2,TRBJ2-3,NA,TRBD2,CASTRGRGITDTQYF,TGTGCCAGCACCCGAGGGCGGGGGATCACAGATACGCAGTATTTT
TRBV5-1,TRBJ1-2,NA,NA,CASSSRVDYGYTF,TGCGCCAGCAGCTCAAGGGTTGACTATGGCTACACCTTC
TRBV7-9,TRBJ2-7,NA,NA,CASSPIIVGGAEQYF,TGTGCCAGCAGCCCCATTATTGTCGGGGGTGCCGAGCAGTACTTC
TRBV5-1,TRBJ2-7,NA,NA,CASSFSEGEQYF,TGCGCCAGCAGCTTCAGTGAGGGCGAGCAGTACTTC
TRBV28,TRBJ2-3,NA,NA,CASSLQGAGTDTQYF,TGTGCCAGCAGTTTACAAGGGGCCGGCACAGATACGCAGTATTTT
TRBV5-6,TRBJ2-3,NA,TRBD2,CASSSVSGDTDTQYF,TGTGCCAGCAGCTCAGTTAGCGGGGACACAGATACGCAGTATTTT
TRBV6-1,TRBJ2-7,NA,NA,CASRLYEQYF,TGTGCCAGCAGGCTCTACGAGCAGTACTTC
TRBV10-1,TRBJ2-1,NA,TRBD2,CASSETVGTSGYNEQFF,TGCGCCAGCAGTGAGACAGTGGGGACTAGCGGGTACAATGAGCAGTTCTTC
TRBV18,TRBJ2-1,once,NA,CASSPPSQRVDRNEQFF,TGTGCCAGCTCACCACCGTCCCAGCGGGTTGATAGGAATGAGCAGTTCTTC
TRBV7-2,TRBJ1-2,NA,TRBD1,CASRTPGQRDYGYTF,TGTGCCAGCAGAACCCCGGGACAGCGGGACTATGGCTACACCTTC
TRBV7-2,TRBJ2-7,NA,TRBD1,CASSLAGTGAYEQYF,TGTGCCAGCAGCTTAGCAGGGACAGGGGCCTACGAGCAGTACTTC
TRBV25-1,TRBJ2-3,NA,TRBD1,CASSESGGARSTDTQYF,TGTGCCAGCAGTGAATCAGGGGGCGCGAGGAGCACAGATACGCAGTATTTT
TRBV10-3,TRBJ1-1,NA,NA,CAISSEGPEAFF,TGTGCCATCAGTTCAGAGGGTCCTGAAGCTTTCTTT
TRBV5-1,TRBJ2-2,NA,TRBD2,CASSGEGGELFF,TGCGCCAGCAGCGGGGAGGGCGGGGAGCTGTTTTTT
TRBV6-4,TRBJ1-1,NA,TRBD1,CASKSPSFRHRGTEAFF,TGTGCCAGCAAATCCCCCTCTTTCCGCCACAGGGGCACTGAAGCTTTCTTT
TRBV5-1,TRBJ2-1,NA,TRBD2,CASSLEGLAGLYNEQFF,TGCGCCAGCAGCTTGGAAGGACTAGCGGGATTGTACAATGAGCAGTTCTTC
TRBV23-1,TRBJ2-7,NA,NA,CASSHDSSYEQYF,TGCGCCAGCAGTCATGACAGCTCCTACGAGCAGTACTTC
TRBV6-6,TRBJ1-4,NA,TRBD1,CASSRGQGRIF,TGTGCCAGCAGCCGAGGACAGGGGAGGATTTTT
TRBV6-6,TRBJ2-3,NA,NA,CASSQAYDTDTQYF,TGTGCCAGCTCTCAGGCTTACGACACAGATACGCAGTATTTT
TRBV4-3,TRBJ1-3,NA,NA,CASSQDSTTGNTIYF,TGCGCCAGCAGCCAAGACTCAACAACTGGAAACACCATATATTTT
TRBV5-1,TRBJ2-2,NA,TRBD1,CASSYRRQGNTGELFF,TGCGCCAGCAGCTACCGCCGACAGGGGAACACCGGGGAGCTGTTTTTT